The 10 T cell receptor beta chains given below trace back to one sample, sequenced in a study of blood T cell repertoires in COVID-19. Assay: immunoSEQ multiplex PCR; the TCRdb copy retains only in-frame clones and omits some. The sample consists of under 300,000 clones, around 83% of them appearing once. Sequencing was done on a sample of peripheral blood. Receptors originate from an elderly man with acute or convalescent COVID-19.

This clone was counted at least ten times. The V gene is TRBV5-4, the J gene TRBJ2-7, with 10 bases lining up with TRBD2. This CDR3 region has 16 residues. Germline V CDR1 and CDR2: SGHNT, YYREEE (reference sequence). V dropped 0 bases and J dropped 3; count of bases not matched to a gene: 6. The CDR3 DNA reads as TGTGCCAGCAGCTTGGCTAGCGGGGGAAACCACTACGAGCAGTACTTC. As protein: CASSLASGGNHYEQYF.

This clone has just one count. The rearrangement links TRBV2 to TRBJ1-1; D may be TRBD1 (5 bases). The CDR3 spans 13 residues. Per germline, CDR1 SNHLY and CDR2 FYNNEI. Trimming shortened V by 7 bases and J by 8 bases, and 17 bases separated the two germline ends. The CDR3 sequence is CASKSGGPTEAFF. The CDR3 DNA reads as TGTGCCAGCAAGTCGGGGGGTCCCACAGAAGCTTTCTTT.

The sample holds one count of this clone. The genes are TRBV5-5 and TRBJ2-3, with 11 bases fitting TRBD2. The CDR3 has 15 residues. The germline V gene has CDR1 SGHKS and CDR2 YYEKEE (reference sequence). Germline trimming cut 4 bases from V and 4 bases from J; bases unmatched to any gene: 5. As DNA, the CDR3 is TGTGCCAGCAGCGGGGAGGGACTAGCGGCAGATACGCAGTATTTT. Residues: CASSGEGLAADTQYF.

The J gene is TRBJ2-1, the V gene TRBV6-4; 9 nucleotides agree with TRBD2. V was pared by 4 bases and J by 9 bases, with 10 bases of the junction left unmatched. The CDR3 has 15 amino acids. Germline V lookup: CDR1 MRHNA, CDR2 SNTAGT. CDR3 nucleotides: TGTGCCAGCAGTGCTATGGCGGGGGGGCGATCTGAGCAGTTCTTC. This sequence encodes CASSAMAGGRSEQFF.

The V and J genes are TRBV5-1 and TRBJ2-5; the match to TRBD2 covers 16 bases. This CDR3 region has 18 residues. Germline-derived CDR1 and CDR2 are SGHRS and YFSETQ. Losses at the gene ends were 0 bases for V and 4 bases for J; bases not matched to a gene: 6. DNA for the CDR3: TGCGCCAGCAGCTTGGGGGGACTAGCGGGAGGGCAATCAGAGACCCAGTACTTC. It encodes CASSLGGLAGGQSETQYF.

The chain is built from TRBV20-1 and TRBJ2-1, with 9 positions matching TRBD2. V lost 3 bases and J lost 4; bases outside the gene matches: 4. CDR3 length: 14 amino acids. CDR1 is DFQATT, CDR2 SNEGSKA, per germline (reference sequence). The CDR3 DNA is TGCAGTGCTAGTGGCGGGGGGGCTTACAATGAGCAGTTCTTC. It specifies CSASGGGAYNEQFF.

This chain links TRBV7-8 with TRBJ1-2; 7 bases fit TRBD1. CDR3 length: 13 residues. Looked up from germline, CDR1 is SGHVS and CDR2 is FQNEAQ. V dropped 5 bases and J dropped 5; count of bases not matched to a gene: 5. The CDR3 DNA reads as TGTGCCAGCAGCCCCACAGGGGTTTATGGCTACACCTTC. Protein product: CASSPTGVYGYTF. The complete variable domain, with remaining parts taken from reference TRBV7-8 and TRBJ1-2, reads GAGVSQSPRYKVAKRGQDVALRCDPISGHVSLFWYQQALGQGPEFLTYFQNEAQLDKSGLPSDRFFAERPEGSVSTLKIQRTQQEDSAVYLCASSPTGVYGYTFGSGTRLTVV.

J is TRBJ2-1 and V is TRBV5-8; 9 bases align to TRBD2. Germline CDR1 SGHTS, CDR2 YDEGEE. Germline trimming cut 4 bases from V and 9 bases from J; bases unmatched to any gene: 17. There are 17 residues in the CDR3. CDR3: CASSQTGASGGIFEQFF. Written as DNA, the CDR3 is TGTGCCAGCAGCCAAACAGGGGCCAGCGGGGGGATTTTTGAGCAGTTCTTC.

The chain recombines TRBV15 with TRBJ2-7, with no clear D. CDR1 and CDR2 (germline): LNHNV, YYDKDF (reference sequence). The length of the CDR3 is 14 residues. Trimming left V 0 bases short and J 3 bases short, with 9 bases between. CDR3 residues: CATSRDLVSYEQYF. For the CDR3, the DNA is TGTGCCACCAGCAGAGATCTGGTCAGCTACGAGCAGTACTTC.

J is TRBJ2-2 and V is TRBV5-1; 7 bases are a match to TRBD1. Germline loops: CDR1 SGHRS, CDR2 YFSETQ. This CDR3 has 15 amino acids. Germline trimming cut 6 bases from V and 3 bases from J; bases unmatched to any gene: 8. This chain's CDR3 is CASKGGQADTGELFF. The CDR3 DNA reads TGCGCCAGCAAAGGTGGACAGGCGGACACCGGGGAGCTGTTTTTT.